Following are 16 T cell receptor beta chains from one sample sequenced in a study of cytomegalovirus exposure and HLA in healthy donors. The PCR ran on 60 Vbeta and 13 Jbeta primers. Using immunoSEQ multiplex PCR, the repertoire was profiled, and TCRdb retains in-frame clones only, with some absent. Of approximately 170,000 clones in the sample, about 76% were seen once. The sample was PBMCs. These receptors were obtained from a male donor in good health and CMV-seropositive.

The J gene is TRBJ1-1, the V gene TRBV9, with a possible D match to TRBD1 (5 bases). V was shortened by 0 bases and J by 1 base, with 10 bases between the two germline ends. Per germline, CDR1 SGDLS and CDR2 YYNGEE. This CDR3 region has 15 residues. CDR3 sequence reads: CASSVGQGRNTEAFF. CDR3 sequence (DNA): TGTGCCAGCAGCGTAGGGCAGGGCAGGAACACTGAAGCTTTCTTT.

The genes are TRBV5-1 and TRBJ2-2; D is unresolved. The CDR3 totals 15 residues. Germline V gene lookup returns CDR1 SGHRS and CDR2 YFSETQ. Trimming took 4 bases from V and 3 from J, leaving 13 bases between them. CDR3 in amino acids: CASSPWSRDTGELFF. Here the CDR3 DNA reads TGCGCCAGCAGCCCGTGGTCCCGGGACACCGGGGAGCTGTTTTTT.

The gene calls are TRBV27 and TRBJ2-5; 12 bases are shared with TRBD2. The V gene end was trimmed by 6 bases and the J gene end by 5 bases; junction bases not matched to a gene: 1. Germline CDR1 is MNHEY and CDR2 is SMNVEV (reference sequence). The CDR3 is made up of 13 amino acids. Here the CDR3 DNA reads TGTGCCAGCAGCGGACTAGCGGGGGAGACCCAGTACTTC. Its translation: CASSGLAGETQYF.

This sequence joins TRBV6-6 and TRBJ1-1, with D tentatively TRBD1 (6 bases). The CDR3 length is 15 residues. Between the trimmed V and J ends, which lost 0 bases and 5 bases, there was a span of 13 bases. Germline CDR1 reads MNHNY; CDR2 reads SVGAGI (reference sequence). CDR3 residues: CASSYSGSTGTEAFF. CDR3 DNA: TGTGCCAGCAGTTACTCGGGCAGTACAGGGACTGAAGCTTTCTTT.

The chain carries TRBV5-1 and TRBJ2-7; D perhaps matches TRBD1 (6 bases). Germline V CDR1 and CDR2: SGHRS, YFSETQ. This CDR3 is 20 amino acids long. Trimming cost V 4 bases and J 4 bases, with 33 bases left between them. CDR3 residues: CASSKLPVELLQGDPYEQYF. CDR3 bases: TGCGCCAGCAGCAAGCTTCCTGTCGAACTTTTACAGGGTGACCCTTACGAGCAGTACTTC.

V is TRBV4-2 and J is TRBJ1-1; tentatively, D is TRBD1 (6 bases). Germline lookup yields CDR1 LGHNA and CDR2 YNFKEQ. The CDR3 is 15 residues long. Trimming cost V 1 base and J 1 base, with 10 bases left between them. Written as DNA, the CDR3 is TGTGCCAGCAGCCAAGTCAACAGGGAGAACACTGAAGCTTTCTTT. This gives the protein CASSQVNRENTEAFF.

The gene calls are TRBV20-1 and TRBJ1-2; D call uncertain. This CDR3 is 11 amino acids long. The ends were cut back, 8 bases at V and 2 bases at J, with 9 bases in the middle. The V gene's germline CDR1 is DFQATT and CDR2 SNEGSKA (reference sequence). The CDR3 nucleotides read TGCAGTACAGATTTCAACTATGGCTACACCTTC. Amino acid sequence: CSTDFNYGYTF.

The chain is built from TRBV10-1 and TRBJ2-7, with D tentatively TRBD1 (6 bases). Deletions cut 3 bases from V and 0 bases from J, with 12 bases between. The CDR3 loop spans 15 amino acids. The germline V gene has CDR1 WNHNN and CDR2 SYGVQD (reference sequence). Here the CDR3 DNA reads TGCGCCAGCAGTGACTATACAGGGAGCTCCTACGAGCAGTACTTC. This gives the protein CASSDYTGSSYEQYF.

V usage is TRBV9 and J usage is TRBJ2-3; 8 bases agree with TRBD2. The J segment lost 5 bases and the V segment lost 4 bases, leaving 9 bases of the junction unmatched. The CDR3 contains 15 residues. The germline V gene has CDR1 SGDLS and CDR2 YYNGEE. The CDR3 loop is CASSPSTGGRDTQYF. In nucleotides, the CDR3 is TGTGCCAGCAGCCCCTCGACGGGGGGGCGAGATACGCAGTATTTT. Supplemented by reference TRBV9 and TRBJ2-3, the full variable domain reads DSGVTQTPKHLITATGQRVTLRCSPRSGDLSVYWYQQSLDQGLQFLIQYYNGEERAKGNILERFSAQQFPDLHSELNLSSLELGDSALYFCASSPSTGGRDTQYFGPGTRLTVL.

V is TRBV5-8 and J is TRBJ1-1, with a weak D call TRBD1 (6 bases). Deletions cut 0 bases from V and 1 base from J, with 7 bases between. Germline CDR1 is SGHTS and CDR2 is YDEGEE. CDR3 size: 14 residues. CDR3 loop: CASSLAGANTEAFF. The DNA of the CDR3 is TGTGCCAGCAGCTTGGCAGGGGCGAACACTGAAGCTTTCTTT.

This clone turned up a few times. The gene calls are TRBV2 and TRBJ1-2, with TRBD1 matching over 7 bases. Germline V gene data show CDR1 as SNHLY and CDR2 as FYNNEI. Trimming cost V 4 bases and J 7 bases; bases outside gene matches: 9. This CDR3 spans 14 amino acids. CDR3 sequence: CASSAGQSYTGYTF. The CDR3 DNA sequence: TGTGCCAGCAGTGCGGGACAGTCCTACACTGGCTACACCTTC.

The chain employs TRBV10-3 and TRBJ2-3; D possibly corresponds to TRBD2 (6 bases). V lost 3 bases, J lost 4 bases, and 14 bases lay in between. Germline CDR1 and CDR2: ENHRY and SYGVKD. The CDR3 consists of 15 residues. This chain's CDR3 is CAISERGSGPDTQYF. The CDR3 DNA reads TGTGCCATCAGTGAACGGGGGTCAGGCCCAGATACGCAGTATTTT.

On this clone itself: One end of the junction does not line up with germline, which may come from a read error. This chain uses TRBV7-7 with TRBJ2-1; TRBD2 agrees at 14 bases. Germline CDR1 and CDR2: SSHAT and FNYEAQ (reference sequence). This CDR3 contains 17 residues. CDR3 loop: CASSSRLAGGPGNEQFF. CDR3 nucleotides: TGTGCTAGCAGCTCCCGACTAGCGGGGGGGCCGGGCAATGAGCAGTTCTTC. The full variable domain, its missing parts supplied by reference TRBV7-7 and TRBJ2-1, is GAGVSQSPRYKVTKRGQDVTLRCDPISSHATLYWYQQALGQGPEFLTYFNYEAQPDKSGLPSDRFSAERPEGSISTLTIQRTEQRDSAMYRCASSSRLAGGPGNEQFFGPGTRLTVL.

V is TRBV5-4 and J is TRBJ2-5; the match to TRBD1 covers 8 bases. V lost 2 bases, J lost 4 bases, and 1 base stayed unmatched. The CDR3 covers 13 residues. CDR1 SGHNT and CDR2 YYREEE come from the germline V gene (reference sequence). Here the CDR3 reads CASSFDRGETQYF. The CDR3 DNA follows: TGTGCCAGCAGCTTCGACAGGGGAGAGACCCAGTACTTC.

This rearrangement joins TRBV7-2 to TRBJ2-1, with a possible D match to TRBD2 (6 bases). CDR3 length equals 13 residues. Trimming pared 3 bases from V and 5 bases from J, leaving 8 bases between. Looked up from germline, CDR1 is SGHTA and CDR2 is FQGNSA. CDR3 DNA sequence: TGTGCCAGCAGCTTCACTAGCAACAATGAGCAGTTCTTC. Amino acids: CASSFTSNNEQFF.

This chain uses TRBV2 with TRBJ2-3; tentative D call: TRBD1 (6 bases). V shed 7 bases and J shed 1 base, with 12 bases lying between them. This CDR3 is 14 amino acids long. The germline V gene encodes CDR1 SNHLY and CDR2 FYNNEI. The CDR3 bases are TGTGCCAGCACGCGACAGGACCGCACAGATACGCAGTATTTT. Translating gives CASTRQDRTDTQYF.